These T cell receptor beta chains were read from a single sample in a study of identical twins. Each CDR3 protein is one row after TCRdb ran MiXCR on the 5' RACE reads. In the table there are 690,000 or so distinct CDR3 sequences, around 8.3% of which are singletons. In addition, the sample was reused for a study of yellow fever vaccine responses in identical twins.

Source material: PBMCs. The receptors were gathered from a woman under 30 in good health. Both conserved end residues are part of each CDR3. D genes are given only for firm matches. Clone size, where shown, is once, few, many, or a class for clones that have expanded.

J: TRBJ2-5
size: -
V: TRBV12-3/TRBV12-4
D: -
CDR3: CASSGDGGGETQYF
DNA: TGTGCCAGCAGTGGGGACGGAGGGGGAGAGACCCAGTACTTC

J: TRBJ2-5
size: -
V: TRBV5-1
D: TRBD2
CDR3: CASSLVRAGSKETQYF
DNA: TGCGCCAGCAGCTTGGTCCGAGCGGGGTCCAAGGAGACCCAGTACTTC

J: TRBJ2-7
size: -
V: TRBV24-1
D: -
CDR3: CATSASGTGSEQYF
DNA: TGTGCCACATCCGCCTCCGGGACGGGGAGCGAGCAGTACTTC

J: TRBJ2-5
size: many
V: TRBV11-2
D: TRBD1
CDR3: CASSQTTGGPQETQYF
DNA: TGTGCCAGCAGTCAGACCACAGGGGGGCCTCAAGAGACCCAGTACTTC

J: TRBJ2-3
size: few
V: TRBV5-1
D: -
CDR3: CASSLGPARGVSDTQYF
DNA: TGCGCCAGCAGCTTGGGCCCGGCCAGGGGTGTATCGGATACGCAGTATTTT

J: TRBJ2-7
size: few
V: TRBV28
D: -
CDR3: CASSLISGEQYF
DNA: TGTGCCAGCAGTTTAATCTCGGGCGAGCAGTACTTC

J: TRBJ2-1
size: few
V: TRBV11-2
D: -
CDR3: CASSFGPVGYNEQFF
DNA: TGTGCCAGCAGCTTCGGACCCGTTGGCTACAATGAGCAGTTCTTC

J: TRBJ2-3
size: few
V: TRBV20-1
D: TRBD2
CDR3: CSAVRTSGSGTQYF
DNA: TGCAGTGCTGTACGGACTAGCGGGAGTGGTACGCAGTATTTT

J: TRBJ2-3
size: few
V: TRBV28
D: -
CDR3: CASSGGATGTDTQYF
DNA: TGTGCCAGCAGTGGGGGTGCCACAGGGACAGATACGCAGTATTTT

J: TRBJ2-5
size: few
V: TRBV10-3
D: -
CDR3: CAISELRQAQETQYF
DNA: TGTGCCATCAGTGAGCTAAGACAGGCCCAAGAGACCCAGTACTTC

J: TRBJ2-1
size: many
V: TRBV12-3/TRBV12-4
D: -
CDR3: CASTQAGAEQFF
DNA: TGTGCCAGCACCCAAGCCGGGGCAGAGCAGTTCTTC

J: TRBJ1-6
size: -
V: TRBV5-1
D: -
CDR3: CASSKDQNSPLHF
DNA: TGCGCCAGCAGCAAGGATCAGAATTCACCCCTCCACTTT

J: TRBJ2-5
size: once
V: TRBV7-8
D: -
CDR3: CASSQLEFGTQYF
DNA: TGTGCCAGCAGTCAACTGGAGTTTGGGACCCAGTACTTC

J: TRBJ2-3
size: many
V: TRBV5-1
D: -
CDR3: CASSPSATRTDTQYF
DNA: TGCGCCAGCAGCCCCAGCGCGACCCGCACAGATACGCAGTATTTT

J: TRBJ2-2
size: -
V: TRBV4-1
D: TRBD2
CDR3: CASSQLLAGVIGELFF
DNA: TGCGCCAGCAGCCAGTTACTAGCGGGAGTAATCGGGGAGCTGTTTTTT

J: TRBJ2-6
size: -
V: TRBV20-1
D: -
CDR3: CSTVRAGANVLTF
DNA: TGCAGTACTGTCCGCGCTGGGGCCAACGTCCTGACTTTC

J: TRBJ2-7
size: many
V: TRBV7-9
D: -
CDR3: CASSLVANYEQYF
DNA: TGTGCCAGCAGCTTAGTGGCAAATTACGAGCAGTACTTC

J: TRBJ2-7
size: few
V: TRBV30
D: TRBD2
CDR3: CAWSVLISGRDEQYF
DNA: TGTGCCTGGAGTGTACTTATTAGCGGGAGGGACGAGCAGTACTTC

J: TRBJ2-7
size: few
V: TRBV28
D: TRBD1
CDR3: CASSFFPRRTGISYEQYF
DNA: TGTGCCAGCAGTTTTTTCCCCCGCCGGACAGGGATTTCCTACGAGCAGTACTTC

J: TRBJ1-1
size: few
V: TRBV2
D: -
CDR3: CASSEVPPGAFF
DNA: TGTGCCAGCAGTGAAGTTCCCCCAGGAGCTTTCTTT

J: TRBJ2-7
size: -
V: TRBV6-5
D: -
CDR3: CASSYSRVSSYEQYF
DNA: TGTGCCAGCAGTTACTCAAGGGTCTCCTCCTACGAGCAGTACTTC

J: TRBJ2-5
size: few
V: TRBV20-1
D: TRBD1
CDR3: CSATGQPTRTQYF
DNA: TGCAGTGCCACGGGACAGCCAACTAGGACCCAGTACTTC

J: TRBJ2-1
size: -
V: TRBV7-3
D: -
CDR3: CASSEGGGYEQFF
DNA: TGTGCCAGCAGCGAAGGGGGGGGGTATGAGCAGTTCTTC

J: TRBJ2-3
size: many
V: TRBV20-1
D: -
CDR3: CSARDQPDTQYF
DNA: TGCAGTGCTAGAGATCAGCCAGATACGCAGTATTTT

J: TRBJ2-1
size: many
V: TRBV14
D: -
CDR3: CASNPQPGGEQFF
DNA: TGTGCCAGCAACCCCCAACCCGGCGGTGAGCAGTTCTTC

J: TRBJ2-1
size: many
V: TRBV24-1
D: -
CDR3: CATSDGLTRGGNEQFF
DNA: TGTGCCACCAGTGACGGCCTAACACGCGGCGGTAATGAGCAGTTCTTC

J: TRBJ2-7
size: many
V: TRBV29-1
D: TRBD1
CDR3: CSVVPWTGSEQYF
DNA: TGCAGCGTTGTCCCCTGGACAGGGTCCGAGCAGTACTTC

J: TRBJ2-5
size: few
V: TRBV12-3/TRBV12-4
D: -
CDR3: CASSFGKQETQYF
DNA: TGTGCCAGCAGTTTTGGAAAACAAGAGACCCAGTACTTC